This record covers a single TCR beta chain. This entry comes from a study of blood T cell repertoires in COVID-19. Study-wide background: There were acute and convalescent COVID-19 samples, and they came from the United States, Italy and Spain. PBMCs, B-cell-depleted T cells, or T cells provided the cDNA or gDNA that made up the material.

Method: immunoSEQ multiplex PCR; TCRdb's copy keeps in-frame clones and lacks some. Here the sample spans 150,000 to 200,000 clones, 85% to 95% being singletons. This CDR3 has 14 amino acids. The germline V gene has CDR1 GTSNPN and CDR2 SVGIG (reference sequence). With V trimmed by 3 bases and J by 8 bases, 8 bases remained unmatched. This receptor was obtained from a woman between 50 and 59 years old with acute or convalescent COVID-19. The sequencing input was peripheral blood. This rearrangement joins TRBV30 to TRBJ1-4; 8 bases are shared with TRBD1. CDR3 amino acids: CAWRETGAEEKLFF. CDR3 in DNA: TGTGCCTGGAGGGAGACAGGGGCGGAAGAAAAACTGTTTTTT.